This T cell receptor beta chain was recorded in a study of blood T cell repertoires in COVID-19. Across the whole study: Nucleic acid was either cDNA or gDNA, and it came from T cells, B-cell-depleted T cells, or PBMCs.

Trimming cost V 7 bases and J 0 bases; bases outside gene matches: 1. CDR3 length equals 15 residues. CDR1 is WNHNN, CDR2 SYGVQD, per germline (reference sequence). Libraries were prepared by immunoSEQ multiplex PCR; TCRdb keeps only in-frame clonotypes and omits some of them. This sample yields around 190,000 clones, of which more than 80% are seen a single time; roughly 8.7% belongs to the top ten. The chain links TRBV10-1 to TRBJ2-2; 11 bases fit TRBD2. Sequencing used PBMCs or T cells enriched from blood (not recorded which). The clonotype originates from a man in his forties or fifties who had recovered from COVID-19. The CDR3 coding sequence is TGCGCCAGCACTAGCGGGGGGACGAACACCGGGGAGCTGTTTTTT. Translating it yields CASTSGGTNTGELFF.